This T cell receptor (beta chain) came from a study of blood T cell repertoires in COVID-19 (dated by TCRdb to 2018 to 2021). About the investigation overall: Samples covering the acute and convalescent phases of COVID-19 were provided by collaborators in the United States, Italy and Spain. The material from the prospective study consisted of cDNA or gDNA derived from T cells, B-cell-depleted T cells, or PBMCs. Subjects who had been exposed to COVID-19, were actively infected with it, or had recovered from it provided the deeply sampled blood TCRbeta repertoires that made up the dataset. The repertoires were made available in a free public database intended to serve as a resource for research on the immune response to SARS-CoV-2. Samples were obtained from the ongoing ImmuneRACE study (first 160 participants) and from about 1,300 subjects provided by 6 global collaborators. A de-identified subject ID, COVID-19 status, age in years and sex were almost always included in the sample metadata. Where HLA class I and class II types were available, the types were taken from metadata supplied by the sample provider, not from assay-based typing.

The investigation overall reported the following: The quantity of clinical and demographic metadata differed by source and by participant and was supplied without curation.

Of note for this clone: What antigen it recognizes has not been identified. No base quality information exists; no much larger clone differs at one position.

TCRbeta CDR3 regions were amplified from genomic DNA using the immunoSEQ Assay, a bias-controlled multiplex PCR. The study's own analysis went as follows. The number of nucleated cells in each sample was estimated by amplification of reference gene primers within the assay. To quantify the absolute abundance of each unique TCRbeta CDR3 rearrangement, sequence reads were collapsed and filtered. For each sample, productive Simpson clonality was calculated by taking the square root of Simpson's diversity index across productive rearrangements. TCRdb took this table from immuneACCESS and kept in-frame rearrangements with V and J called. Such tables lack part of the clones; where checked against another copy, unresolved V genes explain under half of the gap, and the rest is unexplained. V and J calls and clone size are as listed in that table; D and trimming were resolved from the DNA. For this sample the table gives about 100,000 clones, of which 85% to 90% were detected only once. 4.5% to 6.5% of the sample belongs to the ten largest clones.

Collaborating institutions collected whole blood in K2EDTA tubes following their own protocols. Collaborator samples were shipped for TCRbeta analysis as frozen whole blood, isolated PBMCs, or DNA extracted from either sample type. V is trimmed back by 6 bases and J by 7 bases, and the junction contains 9 bases that no gene match accounts for. The CDR3 starts with the cysteine, ends with the phenylalanine, and has 14 residues. Only CDR3 DNA is held: 42 bases, read in frame from base 1. The germline V gene sets CDR1 to MNHEY and CDR2 to SVGAGI. Sequenced material: peripheral blood. In this chain, TRBV6-5 is recombined with TRBJ2-7, with 10 bases in between that match TRBD2. The TCR originated in a human donor in a cohort sampled during active COVID-19. At the DNA level, the sequence is TGTGCCAGCAGGACGCCGGGACTAGCGTGGGAGCAGTACTTC. It specifies CASRTPGLAWEQYF.